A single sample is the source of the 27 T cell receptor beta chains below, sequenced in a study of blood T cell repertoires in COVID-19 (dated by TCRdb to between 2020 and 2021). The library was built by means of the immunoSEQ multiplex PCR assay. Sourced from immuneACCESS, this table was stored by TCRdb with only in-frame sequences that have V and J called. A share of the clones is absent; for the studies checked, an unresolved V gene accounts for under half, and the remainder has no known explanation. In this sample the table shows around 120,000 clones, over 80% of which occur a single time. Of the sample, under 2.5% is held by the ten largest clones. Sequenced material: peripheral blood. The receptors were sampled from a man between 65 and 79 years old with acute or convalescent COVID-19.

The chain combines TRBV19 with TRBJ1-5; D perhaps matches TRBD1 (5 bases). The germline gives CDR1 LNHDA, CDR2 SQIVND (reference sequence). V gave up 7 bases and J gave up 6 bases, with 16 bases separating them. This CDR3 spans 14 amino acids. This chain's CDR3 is CASTKGGDFQPQHF. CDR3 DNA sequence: TGTGCCAGTACTAAGGGAGGGGACTTTCAGCCCCAGCATTTT.

CDR3 protein: CAIRWGQGYNEQFF. The DNA of the CDR3 is TGTGCCATCAGGTGGGGACAGGGCTACAATGAGCAGTTCTTC. The chain combines TRBV10-3 with TRBJ2-1, with 9 bases aligning to TRBD1. Germline V gives CDR1 ENHRY, CDR2 SYGVKD. The V and J ends lost 6 bases and 3 bases, in that order; junction bases with no gene match: 3. This CDR3 has 14 amino acids.

This CDR3 reads CSVEDLEGAGETQYF. The CDR3 nucleotides are TGCAGCGTTGAAGATCTAGAGGGGGCTGGGGAGACCCAGTACTTC. This rearrangement joins TRBV29-1 to TRBJ2-5; 7 bases match TRBD1. The CDR3 loop spans 15 amino acids. Germline V gene sequence: CDR1 SQVTM, CDR2 ANQGSEA. The V and J ends lost 0 bases and 5 bases, in that order; junction bases with no gene match: 9.

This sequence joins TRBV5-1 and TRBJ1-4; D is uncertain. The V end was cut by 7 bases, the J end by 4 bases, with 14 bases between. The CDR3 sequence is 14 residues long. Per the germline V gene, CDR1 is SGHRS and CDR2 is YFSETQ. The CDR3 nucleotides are TGCGCCAGCTCCCCGGAGCCTTATAATGAAAAACTGTTTTTT. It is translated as CASSPEPYNEKLFF. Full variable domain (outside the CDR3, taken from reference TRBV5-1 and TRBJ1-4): KAGVTQTPRYLIKTRGQQVTLSCSPISGHRSVSWYQQTPGQGLQFLFEYFSETQRNKGNFPGRFSGRQFSNSRSEMNVSTLELGDSALYLCASSPEPYNEKLFFGSGTQLSVL.

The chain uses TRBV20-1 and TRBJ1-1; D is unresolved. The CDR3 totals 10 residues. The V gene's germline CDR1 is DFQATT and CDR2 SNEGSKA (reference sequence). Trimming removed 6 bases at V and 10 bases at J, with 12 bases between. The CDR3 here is CSAKERGAFF. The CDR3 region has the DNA TGCAGTGCCAAAGAACGGGGAGCTTTCTTT.

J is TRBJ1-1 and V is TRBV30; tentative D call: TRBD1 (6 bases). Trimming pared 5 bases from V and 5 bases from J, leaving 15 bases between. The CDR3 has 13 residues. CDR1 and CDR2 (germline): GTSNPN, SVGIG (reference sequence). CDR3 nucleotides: TGTGCCTGGTGCACAGGGTGGGAAACTGAAGCTTTCTTT. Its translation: CAWCTGWETEAFF. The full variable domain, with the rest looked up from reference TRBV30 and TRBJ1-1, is SQTIHQWPATLVQPVGSPLSLECTVEGTSNPNLYWYRQAAGRGLQLLFYSVGIGQISSEVPQNLSASRPQDRQFILSSKKLLLSDSGFYLCAWCTGWETEAFFGQGTRLTVV.

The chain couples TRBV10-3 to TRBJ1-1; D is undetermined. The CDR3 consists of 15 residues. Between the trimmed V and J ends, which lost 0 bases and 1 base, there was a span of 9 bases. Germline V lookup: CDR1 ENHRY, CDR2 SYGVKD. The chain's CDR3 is CAISESQTSNTEAFF. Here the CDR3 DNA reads TGTGCCATCAGTGAGTCTCAGACTTCGAACACTGAAGCTTTCTTT.

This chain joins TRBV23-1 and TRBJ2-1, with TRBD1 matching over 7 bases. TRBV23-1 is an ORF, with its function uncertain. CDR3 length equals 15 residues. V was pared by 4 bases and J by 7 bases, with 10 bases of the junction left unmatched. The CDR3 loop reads CASSRDRAFRNEQFF. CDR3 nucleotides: TGCGCCAGCAGTCGCGACAGGGCTTTTAGGAATGAGCAGTTCTTC.

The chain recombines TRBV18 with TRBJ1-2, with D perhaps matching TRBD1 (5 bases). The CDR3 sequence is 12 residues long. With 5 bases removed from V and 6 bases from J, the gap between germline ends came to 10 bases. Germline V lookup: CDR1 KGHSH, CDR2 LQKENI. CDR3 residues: CASSSWGDGYTF. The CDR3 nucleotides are TGTGCCAGCTCATCGTGGGGGGATGGCTACACCTTC.

DNA of the CDR3: TGTGCCGGAACCACCCAGGTCTCGGGGGGCTACACCTTC. Translating gives CAGTTQVSGGYTF. The chain couples TRBV10-3 to TRBJ1-2; D call uncertain. Germline V gene data show CDR1 as ENHRY and CDR2 as SYGVKD. The CDR3 has 13 amino acids. Trimming left V 11 bases short and J 8 bases short, with 21 bases between.

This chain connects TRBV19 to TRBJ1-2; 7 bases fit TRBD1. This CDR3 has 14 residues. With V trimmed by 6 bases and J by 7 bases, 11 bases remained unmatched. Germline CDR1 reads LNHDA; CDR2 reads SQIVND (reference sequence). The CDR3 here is CASSAWGDSPGYTF. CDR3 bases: TGTGCCAGTAGCGCGTGGGGGGACAGCCCTGGCTACACCTTC.

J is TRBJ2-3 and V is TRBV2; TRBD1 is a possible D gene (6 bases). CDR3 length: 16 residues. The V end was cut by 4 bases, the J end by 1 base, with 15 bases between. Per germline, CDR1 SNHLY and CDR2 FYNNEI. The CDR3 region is CASSVWGLRGTDTQYF. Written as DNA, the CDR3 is TGTGCCAGCAGTGTGTGGGGGCTAAGGGGCACAGATACGCAGTATTTT.

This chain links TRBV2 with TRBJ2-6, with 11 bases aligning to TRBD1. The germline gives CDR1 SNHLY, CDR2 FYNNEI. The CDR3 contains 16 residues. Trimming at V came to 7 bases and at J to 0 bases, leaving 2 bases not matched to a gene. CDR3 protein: CASNGQGASGANVLTF. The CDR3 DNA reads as TGTGCCAGCAACGGACAGGGGGCCTCTGGGGCCAACGTCCTGACTTTC.

The CDR3 sequence: CASSLDENYGYTF. The DNA for the CDR3 is TGTGCCAGCAGCTTAGACGAGAACTATGGCTACACCTTC. The rearrangement links TRBV11-2 to TRBJ1-2; D gene ambiguous. This CDR3 spans 13 amino acids. Between the trimmed V and J ends, which lost 0 bases and 2 bases, there was a span of 4 bases. Germline CDR1 SGHAT, CDR2 FQNNGV.

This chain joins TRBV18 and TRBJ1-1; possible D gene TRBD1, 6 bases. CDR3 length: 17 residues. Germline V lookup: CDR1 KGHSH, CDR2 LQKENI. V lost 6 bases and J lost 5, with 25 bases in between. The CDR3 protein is CASSYTGASGGATEAFF. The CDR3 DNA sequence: TGTGCCAGCTCGTATACGGGGGCTAGCGGTGGGGCAACTGAAGCTTTCTTT.

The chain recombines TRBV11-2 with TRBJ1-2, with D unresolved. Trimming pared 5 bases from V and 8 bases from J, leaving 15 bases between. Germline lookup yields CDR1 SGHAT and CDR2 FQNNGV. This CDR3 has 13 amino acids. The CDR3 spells CASSQRVGGGYTF. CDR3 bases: TGTGCCAGCAGCCAAAGAGTCGGAGGGGGCTACACCTTC. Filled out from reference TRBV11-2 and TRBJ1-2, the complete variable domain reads EAGVAQSPRYKIIEKRQSVAFWCNPISGHATLYWYQQILGQGPKLLIQFQNNGVVDDSQLPKDRFSAERLKGVDSTLKIQPAKLEDSAVYLCASSQRVGGGYTFGSGTRLTVV.

CDR3 in amino acids: CASTEERGVYNEQFF. CDR3 nucleotide sequence: TGCGCCAGCACCGAGGAGCGGGGGGTCTACAATGAGCAGTTCTTC. V and J are TRBV5-1 and TRBJ2-1; 9 bases are shared with TRBD2. V gave up 6 bases and J gave up 3 bases; unmatched junction bases: 7. The germline gives CDR1 SGHRS, CDR2 YFSETQ. The CDR3 is made up of 15 amino acids.

CDR3 nucleotide sequence: TGCGCCAGCAGCGAAAACGCGGGGGTCGGAGGCTACACCTTC. The encoded protein is CASSENAGVGGYTF. The rearrangement links TRBV5-1 to TRBJ1-2, with D perhaps matching TRBD1 (5 bases). Germline V gene sequence: CDR1 SGHRS, CDR2 YFSETQ. This CDR3 is 14 amino acids long. V was shortened by 4 bases and J by 8 bases, with 18 bases between the two germline ends.

The CDR3 DNA follows: TGTGCCGGGGGCGGGTACAATGAGCAGTTCTTC. It specifies CAGGGYNEQFF. The genes are TRBV28 and TRBJ2-1; D is possibly TRBD1 (6 bases). CDR3 size: 11 residues. The germline gives CDR1 MDHEN, CDR2 SYDVKM. Trimming pared 11 bases from V and 4 bases from J, leaving 9 bases between. Full variable domain (missing parts from reference TRBV28 and TRBJ2-1): DVKVTQSSRYLVKRTGEKVFLECVQDMDHENMFWYRQDPGLGLRLIYFSYDVKMKEKGDIPEGYSVSREKKERFSLILESASTNQTSMYLCAGGGYNEQFFGPGTRLTVL.

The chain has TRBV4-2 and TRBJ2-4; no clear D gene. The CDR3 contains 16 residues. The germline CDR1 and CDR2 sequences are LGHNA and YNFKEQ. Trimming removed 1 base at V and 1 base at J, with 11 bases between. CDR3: CASSQAVGAAKNIQYF. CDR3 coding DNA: TGTGCCAGCAGCCAAGCAGTGGGCGCGGCCAAAAACATTCAGTACTTC.

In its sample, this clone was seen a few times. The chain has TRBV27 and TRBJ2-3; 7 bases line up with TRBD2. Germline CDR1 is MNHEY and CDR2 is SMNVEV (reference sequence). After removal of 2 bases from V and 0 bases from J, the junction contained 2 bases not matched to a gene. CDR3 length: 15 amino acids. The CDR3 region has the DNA TGTGCCAGCAGTTTAACGGGACTAAGCACAGATACGCAGTATTTT. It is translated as CASSLTGLSTDTQYF.

CDR3 sequence reads: CASSLGPLGGKETQYF. The CDR3 nucleotides read TGTGCCAGCAGCTTAGGGCCCCTGGGGGGAAAAGAGACCCAGTACTTC. The rearrangement joins TRBV11-2 to TRBJ2-5, with D maybe TRBD2 (6 bases). The CDR3 totals 16 residues. Germline lookup yields CDR1 SGHAT and CDR2 FQNNGV. The V gene lost 1 base and the J gene lost 3 bases, with 15 bases spanning the gap.

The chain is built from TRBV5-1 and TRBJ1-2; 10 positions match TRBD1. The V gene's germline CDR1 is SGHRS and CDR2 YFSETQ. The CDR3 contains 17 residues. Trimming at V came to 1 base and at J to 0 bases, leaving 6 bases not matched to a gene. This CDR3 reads CASSLSGTGATNYGYTF. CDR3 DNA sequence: TGCGCCAGCAGCTTGTCCGGGACAGGGGCTACTAACTATGGCTACACCTTC.

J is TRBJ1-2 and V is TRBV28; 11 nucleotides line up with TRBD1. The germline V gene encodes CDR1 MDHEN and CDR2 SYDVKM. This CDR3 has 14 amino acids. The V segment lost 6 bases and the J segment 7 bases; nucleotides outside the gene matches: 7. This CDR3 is CASRSNGTGGGYTF. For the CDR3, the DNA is TGTGCCAGCAGATCGAATGGGACAGGGGGTGGCTACACCTTC.

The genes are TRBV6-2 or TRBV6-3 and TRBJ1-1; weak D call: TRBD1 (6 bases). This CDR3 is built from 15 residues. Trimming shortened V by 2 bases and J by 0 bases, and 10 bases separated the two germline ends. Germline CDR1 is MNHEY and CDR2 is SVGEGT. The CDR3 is CASSYGGSMNTEAFF. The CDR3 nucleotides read TGTGCCAGCAGTTACGGGGGCAGTATGAACACTGAAGCTTTCTTT.

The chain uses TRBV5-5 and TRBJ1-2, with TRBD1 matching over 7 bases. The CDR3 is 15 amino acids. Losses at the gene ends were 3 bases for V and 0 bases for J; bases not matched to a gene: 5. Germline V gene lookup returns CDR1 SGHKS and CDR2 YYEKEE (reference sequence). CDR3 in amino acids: CASSWDSDPNYGYTF. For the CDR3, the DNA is TGTGCCAGCAGCTGGGACAGTGACCCTAACTATGGCTACACCTTC.

Here the CDR3 DNA reads TGTGCCAGCAGCTTAGTTGGCTTAAACAATGAGCAGTTCTTC. As protein: CASSLVGLNNEQFF. The chain links TRBV11-3 to TRBJ2-1; D gene uncertain. The CDR3 sequence is 14 residues long. With 1 base removed from V and 5 bases from J, the gap between germline ends came to 9 bases. CDR1 is SGHNT, CDR2 YENEEA, per germline.